Here is one T cell receptor beta chain with its context. The data stem from a study of blood T cells in healthy people across ages. CDR1 SGHAT and CDR2 FQNNGV come from the germline V gene. The CDR3 totals 15 residues. Losses at the gene ends were 5 bases for V and 6 bases for J; bases not matched to a gene: 5. Sample-barcoded 5' priming and a J-beta primer mix drove a second PCR of roughly 7 to 11 cycles. In TCRdb, the 5' RACE reads were re-called with MiXCR into one record per CDR3 protein. The table lists 1.5 million or so distinct CDR3 sequences, approximately 42% of them singletons. The chain combines TRBV11-2 with TRBJ2-1; TRBD2 aligns across 12 bases. Sequencing input: blood. The clonotype comes from a woman between 18 and 30 years old in good health. CDR3 protein: CASSPWTSGTNEQFF. The CDR3, as DNA: TGTGCCAGCAGCCCCTGGACTAGCGGGACCAATGAGCAGTTCTTC. The whole variable domain, remainder taken from reference TRBV11-2 and TRBJ2-1, is EAGVAQSPRYKIIEKRQSVAFWCNPISGHATLYWYQQILGQGPKLLIQFQNNGVVDDSQLPKDRFSAERLKGVDSTLKIQPAKLEDSAVYLCASSPWTSGTNEQFFGPGTRLTVL.